The T cell receptor beta chain described here comes from a study of blood T cell repertoires in COVID-19. Turning to the study itself: T cells, B-cell-depleted T cells, or PBMCs supplied cDNA or gDNA.

CDR1 and CDR2 (germline): SGHTA, FQGTGA. The CDR3 contains 15 residues. J lost 3 bases, V lost 3 bases, and 3 bases had no gene match. This table comes from immunoSEQ multiplex PCR, and its TCRdb copy is limited to in-frame clones, with some not included. The sample lists about 200,000 clones, 86% occurring once. All enrollees were about 18 to 95 years old and from about two dozen US areas. Self-reported history from a screening survey and questionnaire set each donor's cohort. The clonotype originates from a woman aged 40-49 years with acute COVID-19. The V gene is TRBV7-3, the J gene TRBJ2-7; 12 bases agree with TRBD2. The sample consisted of PBMCs or T cells enriched from blood (not recorded which). CDR3 in amino acids: CASSLTSGRNYEQYF. The CDR3 nucleotides read TGTGCCAGCAGCTTGACTAGCGGGAGAAACTACGAGCAGTACTTC.